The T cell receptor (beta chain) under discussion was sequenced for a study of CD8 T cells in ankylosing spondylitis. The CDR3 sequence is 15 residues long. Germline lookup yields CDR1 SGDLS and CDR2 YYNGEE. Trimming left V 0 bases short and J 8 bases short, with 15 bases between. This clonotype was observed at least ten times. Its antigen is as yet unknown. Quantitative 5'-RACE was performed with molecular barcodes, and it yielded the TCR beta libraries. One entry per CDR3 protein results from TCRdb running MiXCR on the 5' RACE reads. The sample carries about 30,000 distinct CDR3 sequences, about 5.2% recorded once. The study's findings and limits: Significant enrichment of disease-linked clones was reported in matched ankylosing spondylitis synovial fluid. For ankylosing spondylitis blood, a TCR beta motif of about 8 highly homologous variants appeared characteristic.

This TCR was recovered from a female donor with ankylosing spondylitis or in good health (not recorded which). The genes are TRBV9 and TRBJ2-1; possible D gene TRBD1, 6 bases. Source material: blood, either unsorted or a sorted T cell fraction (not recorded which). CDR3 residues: CASSVEAQRGYEQFF. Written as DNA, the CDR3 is TGTGCCAGCAGCGTAGAAGCGCAAAGGGGGTATGAGCAGTTCTTC.